This TCR beta chain was sequenced during a study of preoperative IRX-2 immunotherapy in early breast cancer. Generated by immunoSEQ multiplex PCR, the TCRdb table keeps only in-frame clones and is missing some. Among more than 20,000 clones listed, approximately 80% were seen once. CDR3 length: 15 amino acids. From germline, CDR1 is SGHNT and CDR2 YENEEA. V dropped 7 bases and J dropped 2; count of bases not matched to a gene: 8. Treatment noted: preoperative locoregional IRX-2 cytokine immunotherapy. Preoperative locoregional IRX-2 cytokine immunotherapy was tested in the phase Ib source study. The rearrangement links TRBV11-3 to TRBJ1-3, with 7 bases that match TRBD1. The receptor was derived from a human donor with breast cancer. The sample here was lymph node tissue, taken after IRX-2 immunotherapy. The DNA of the CDR3 is TGTGCCAGCATTCCCTTACAGGGGACTGGAAACACCATATATTTT. Translating it yields CASIPLQGTGNTIYF.